The TCR beta chain under discussion was sequenced for a study of a mutant IDH1 vaccine in newly diagnosed glioma. Study-wide background: Investigators started vaccination 4-6 weeks after radiotherapy alone, or with temozolomide cycles. The earlier regimen, radiotherapy, temozolomide, or both, was most often both.

Regarding this clone: Its antigen is still unknown.

The sample's time point: week 47, end of study. With topical imiquimod, each dose of the vaccine consisted of 300 ug of mutant IDH1 20-mer peptide. Overall study findings and caveats: The vaccine induced immune responses, and these occurred in over 90% of patients. It seemed that pseudoprogression was not linked to changes in the top peripheral T cell clonotypes.

TCRdb's table, derived via immunoSEQ multiplex PCR, lists solely in-frame clones and lacks some. The data show 77,000 or so clones, approximately 75% seen once. This receptor was identified in a man aged 35 to 55 with glioma. Specimen: PBMCs, collected from a glioma patient whose treatment included an IDH1 peptide vaccine.

CDR3: CATSREGGAYNEQFF. The CDR3 nucleotides are TGTGCCACCAGCAGAGAGGGGGGGGCCTACAATGAGCAGTTCTTC. This rearrangement joins TRBV15 to TRBJ2-1; 7 bases match TRBD2. This CDR3 spans 15 amino acids. V lost 0 bases and J lost 2; bases outside the gene matches: 1. The germline CDR1 and CDR2 sequences are LNHNV and YYDKDF (reference sequence).